The 2 T cell receptor beta chains in this list originate from one sample, sequenced in a study of blood T cell repertoires in COVID-19. Some clones are missing from TCRdb's copy, which holds only in-frame ones; the method was immunoSEQ multiplex PCR. This sample has more than 350,000 clones, with around 89% found just once. Sequencing was done on a sample of PBMCs or T cells enriched from blood (not recorded which). Every receptor here comes from a man between 18 and 35 years old who had recovered from COVID-19.

The chain uses TRBV3-1 (or the pseudogene TRBV3-2) and TRBJ2-3; D not resolved. Germline V lookup: CDR1 LGHDT, CDR2 YNNKEL (reference sequence). This CDR3 has 11 amino acids. The germline V and J ends were trimmed by 5 bases and 7 bases, with 7 bases remaining between them. DNA for the CDR3: TGTGCCAGCAGCTTCCTGTATACGCAGTATTTT. It yields the protein CASSFLYTQYF.

The J gene is TRBJ1-5, the V gene TRBV18; D unresolved. Looked up from germline, CDR1 is KGHSH and CDR2 is LQKENI. The CDR3 length is 12 residues. Trimming removed 5 bases from V and 6 bases from J, with 8 bases in between. CDR3 amino acids: CASSFRGQPQHF. For the CDR3, the DNA is TGTGCCAGCTCATTTAGAGGTCAGCCCCAGCATTTT.